The 19 T cell receptor beta chains given below trace back to one sample, sequenced in a study of T cell responses to AZD1222 COVID-19 vaccine. Assay: immunoSEQ multiplex PCR; the TCRdb copy retains only in-frame clones and omits some. The sample includes around 100,000 clones, roughly 87% of them seen just once. Here the sequenced sample was peripheral blood, taken on day 0 of AZD1222 vaccination. The receptors derive from an adult in good health.

In its sample, this clone was seen a few times. This chain connects TRBV27 to TRBJ2-7, with D possibly matching TRBD2 (6 bases). The CDR3 has 18 amino acids. The germline CDR1 and CDR2 sequences are MNHEY and SMNVEV (reference sequence). V was shortened by 5 bases and J by 2 bases, with 25 bases between the two germline ends. CDR3 nucleotide sequence: TGTGCCAGCAGTCCCCGGAGGGGCGCTCAGTTTAGGCCCTACGAGCAGTACTTC. This sequence encodes CASSPRRGAQFRPYEQYF.

The chain combines TRBV5-1 with TRBJ1-2; D perhaps matches TRBD1 (6 bases). CDR3 size: 14 residues. V lost 1 base and J 4 bases, leaving 11 bases between the germline ends. Germline V CDR1 and CDR2: SGHRS, YFSETQ. The CDR3 reads CASSLLDSVYGYTF. CDR3 nucleotide sequence: TGCGCCAGCAGCTTGCTGGACAGTGTCTATGGCTACACCTTC.

As to this clone: This is likely a read error, given that the CDR3 carries no conserved phenylalanine or tryptophan at its end. Because the CDR3's place on the DNA is in doubt, the DNA is left out and the CDR3 is given as listed by TCRdb. The chain carries TRBV14 and TRBJ1-1; the table's D call TRBD1 went unverified against the DNA. The CDR3 is 12 residues long, counting both termini. Germline V gene lookup returns CDR1 SGHDN and CDR2 FVKESK. The CDR3 spells CASSQDDRGVSV.

The J gene is TRBJ1-4, the V gene TRBV4-2, with 8 bases matching TRBD1. The CDR3 loop spans 16 amino acids. The V and J ends lost 0 bases and 6 bases, in that order; junction bases with no gene match: 6. Germline V gene lookup returns CDR1 LGHNA and CDR2 YNFKEQ. Written as DNA, the CDR3 is TGTGCCAGCAGCCAAGACCCCAGGGGGCAACATGAAAAACTGTTTTTT. The encoded protein is CASSQDPRGQHEKLFF.

The genes are TRBV12-3 or TRBV12-4 and TRBJ1-2, with no clear D. This CDR3 comprises 10 residues. The V end was cut by 8 bases, the J end by 14 bases, with 15 bases between. The CDR3 DNA is TGTGCCAGCTCCCTAGCGGGATTGACCTTC. It translates to CASSLAGLTF.

V gene TRBV6-5 combines with J gene TRBJ1-5, with no clear D. The CDR3 contains 13 residues. With 0 bases removed from V and 7 bases from J, the gap between germline ends came to 7 bases. The V gene's germline CDR1 is MNHEY and CDR2 SVGAGI. The CDR3 nucleotides are TGTGCCAGCAGTTACTCGGAAAAACAGCCCCAGCATTTT. Translating gives CASSYSEKQPQHF.

CDR3 protein: CASSVAAYGYTF. The CDR3 DNA sequence: TGTGCCAGCAGCGTGGCGGCCTATGGCTACACCTTC. The chain is built from TRBV2 and TRBJ1-2; no firm D call. The V gene's germline CDR1 is SNHLY and CDR2 FYNNEI. V was pared by 6 bases and J by 4 bases, with 9 bases between. CDR3 length equals 12 residues.

The gene calls are TRBV4-1 and TRBJ1-4, with TRBD1 as a possible D gene (5 bases). Trimming left V 2 bases short and J 0 bases short, with 7 bases between. The length of the CDR3 is 15 residues. Germline CDR1 MGHRA, CDR2 YSYEKL. Written as DNA, the CDR3 is TGCGCCAGCAGCCAAACAGGAGCAACTAATGAAAAACTGTTTTTT. Protein: CASSQTGATNEKLFF.

The genes are TRBV2 and TRBJ2-7; D is ambiguous. This CDR3 region has 14 residues. V lost 7 bases and J lost 2, with 15 bases in between. CDR1 and CDR2 (germline): SNHLY, FYNNEI. CDR3 loop: CASTSLTVAYEQYF. The CDR3 nucleotides read TGTGCCAGCACCTCCCTCACAGTTGCCTACGAGCAGTACTTC.

The chain links TRBV6-6 to TRBJ1-1; D gene ambiguous. The CDR3 is 14 amino acids. The ends were cut back, 2 bases at V and 1 base at J, with 8 bases in the middle. Germline CDR1 is MNHNY and CDR2 is SVGAGI (reference sequence). This CDR3 reads CASSYGRGNTEAFF. CDR3 in DNA: TGTGCCAGCAGTTACGGACGTGGGAACACTGAAGCTTTCTTT.

The chain recombines TRBV10-3 with TRBJ1-2; D not certain. V was clipped by 0 bases and J by 4 bases, with 9 bases between them. Germline V lookup: CDR1 ENHRY, CDR2 SYGVKD. This CDR3 has 14 residues. The CDR3: CAISESSALYGYTF. The CDR3 region has the DNA TGTGCCATCAGTGAGTCTTCGGCCCTCTATGGCTACACCTTC.

V gene TRBV19 combines with J gene TRBJ2-5; D is unresolved. The germline gives CDR1 LNHDA, CDR2 SQIVND (reference sequence). The germline V and J ends were trimmed by 9 bases and 1 base, with 15 bases remaining between them. This CDR3 is built from 14 residues. The CDR3, as DNA: TGTGCCAGCAGGACGGTGGACGGCCAAGAGACCCAGTACTTC. It is translated as CASRTVDGQETQYF.

This clone showed up just a few times. This chain links TRBV28 with TRBJ1-2; D is perhaps TRBD1 (6 bases). V lost 4 bases and J lost 5, with 11 bases in between. Germline V lookup: CDR1 MDHEN, CDR2 SYDVKM. CDR3 size: 13 residues. Here the CDR3 reads CASSSLQGYGYTF. CDR3 coding DNA: TGTGCCAGCAGTTCCCTACAGGGTTATGGCTACACCTTC.

The chain uses TRBV5-1 and TRBJ2-5; TRBD1 is a possible D gene (6 bases). V was trimmed by 5 bases and J by 3 bases, leaving 14 bases between them. Germline CDR1 reads SGHRS; CDR2 reads YFSETQ. This CDR3 comprises 14 residues. The CDR3 spells CASRVGTPKETQYF. The CDR3 coding sequence is TGCGCCAGCAGGGTCGGGACACCGAAAGAGACCCAGTACTTC.

The chain couples TRBV27 to TRBJ1-5; D gene unclear. Germline values: CDR1 MNHEY, CDR2 SMNVEV (reference sequence). Trimming took 1 base from V and 6 from J, leaving 7 bases between them. The length of the CDR3 is 13 residues. CDR3 residues: CASSLWEGQPQHF. DNA for the CDR3: TGTGCCAGCAGTTTATGGGAGGGTCAGCCCCAGCATTTT.

The chain has TRBV3-1 (or the pseudogene TRBV3-2) and TRBJ2-2; D is ambiguous. The germline V and J ends were trimmed by 4 bases and 5 bases, with 8 bases remaining between them. The CDR3 runs to 13 residues. Germline V gene lookup returns CDR1 LGHDT and CDR2 YNNKEL (reference sequence). For the CDR3, the DNA is TGTGCCAGCAGCCCGCTCGGGACCGGGGAGCTGTTTTTT. Translating gives CASSPLGTGELFF.

The chain employs TRBV5-4 and TRBJ2-2, with 7 bases that match TRBD2. This CDR3 is 16 amino acids long. Trimming took 9 bases from V and 5 from J; bases not matched to a gene: 16. Germline CDR1 SGHNT, CDR2 YYREEE (reference sequence). CDR3 protein: CATTGAGVVRTGELFF. CDR3 sequence (DNA): TGTGCCACCACCGGGGCGGGAGTGGTAAGAACCGGGGAGCTGTTTTTT.

This clone was observed a few times. The chain employs TRBV6-1 and TRBJ2-2; 10 bases are a match to TRBD2. The V gene end was trimmed by 3 bases and the J gene end by 7 bases; junction bases not matched to a gene: 5. In germline, CDR1 is MNHNS, CDR2 SASEGT. CDR3 size: 15 residues. CDR3 in DNA: TGTGCCAGCAGTGACGGGACTAGCGCGCGCGGGGAGCTGTTTTTT. It specifies CASSDGTSARGELFF.

The chain recombines TRBV18 with TRBJ1-5, with unresolved D. Germline assignment: CDR1 KGHSH and CDR2 LQKENI. The CDR3 length is 15 residues. V lost 2 bases, J lost 1 base, and 9 bases lay in between. Here the CDR3 reads CASSPNPGSNQPQHF. The CDR3 DNA follows: TGTGCCAGCTCACCAAATCCAGGAAGCAATCAGCCCCAGCATTTT.